This T cell receptor beta chain emerged from a study of blood T cell repertoires in COVID-19. Study-wide context: Acute-phase and convalescent COVID-19 samples originated in the United States, Italy and Spain. The analysed material was cDNA or gDNA that came from T cells, B-cell-depleted T cells, or PBMCs.

Original processing methods: Estimates of nucleated cell counts were drawn from the amplification of reference gene primers. Sequenced by immunoSEQ multiplex PCR; TCRdb stores in-frame clones only, minus some. Clone size and the V and J calls come from that table; the DNA yielded D and trimming. Of about 98,000 clones in the sample, more than 70% are singletons; the top ten hold around 24%. Sequenced: peripheral blood. This sequence was found in a man between 70 and 80 years old with acute or convalescent COVID-19.

The CDR3 spells CASSSRDRAEKLFF. CDR3 coding DNA: TGTGCCAGCAGTTCACGGGACAGGGCCGAAAAACTGTTTTTT. V usage is TRBV27 and J usage is TRBJ1-4, with 9 bases lining up with TRBD1. Germline CDR1 MNHEY, CDR2 SMNVEV (reference sequence). The trim removed 4 bases at V and 8 bases at J, leaving 5 bases unmatched. This CDR3 spans 14 amino acids.